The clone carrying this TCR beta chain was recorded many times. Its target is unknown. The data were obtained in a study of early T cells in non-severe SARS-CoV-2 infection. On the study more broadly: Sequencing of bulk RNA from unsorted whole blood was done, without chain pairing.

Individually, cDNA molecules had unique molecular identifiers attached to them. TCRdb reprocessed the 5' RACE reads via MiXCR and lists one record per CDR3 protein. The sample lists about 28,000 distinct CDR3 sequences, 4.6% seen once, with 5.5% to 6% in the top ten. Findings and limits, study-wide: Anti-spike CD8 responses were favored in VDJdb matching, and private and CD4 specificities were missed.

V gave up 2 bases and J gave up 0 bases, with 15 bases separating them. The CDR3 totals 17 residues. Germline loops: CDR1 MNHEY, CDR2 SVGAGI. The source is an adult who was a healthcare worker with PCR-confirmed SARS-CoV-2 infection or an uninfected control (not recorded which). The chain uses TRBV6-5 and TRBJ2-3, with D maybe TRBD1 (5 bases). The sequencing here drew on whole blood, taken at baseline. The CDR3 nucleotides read TGTGCCAGCAGTTACGGGGCTAGTGGCGCTAGCACAGATACGCAGTATTTT. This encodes CASSYGASGASTDTQYF.